The entry below gives a single TCR beta chain sequence along with its context. Its binding antigen is unknown. No base quality information exists; no much larger clone differs at one position. The sample comes from a study of T cells in Graves' hyperthyroidism and ophthalmopathy (dated by TCRdb to the late 2010s). For the wider study: Peripheral blood was collected at initial diagnosis, before any treatment. To identify TCR V-J signatures that set the groups apart, the researchers used a discovery cohort of about a hundred patients, made up of 40 to 45 with Graves' ophthalmopathy and 55 to 65 with stable Graves' hyperthyroidism. According to the paper, TCR Vbeta CDR3 sequencing was carried out on approximately 140 peripheral blood samples, which came from some 41 ophthalmopathy, some 73 hyperthyroidism and roughly 17 progressor patients. The study also compared thyroid tissue and blood T-cell repertoires from about six Graves' hyperthyroidism patients. Prospective prediction of ophthalmopathy was tested in an independent validation cohort consisting of some 18 hyperthyroidism patients and some 16 patients who later progressed to ophthalmopathy. The 100 discovery patients were divided at random into training and test sets in a 7:3 ratio. After sampling, hyperthyroidism patients received methimazole starting at 30 mg daily, and ophthalmopathy patients received high-dose intravenous methylprednisolone.

CDR1 SGHVS and CDR2 FQNEAQ are derived from the germline V gene. The CDR3 runs 14 amino acids, cysteine and phenylalanine included. Kept here is only the CDR3 DNA, which spans 42 bases and is read in frame from base 1. V is reduced by 7 bases and J by 11 bases, leaving a spacing of 22 bases between them. The investigation overall reported the following: A 13 V-J signature model separated ophthalmopathy from stable hyperthyroidism, with approximately 86% sensitivity and 81% to 83% specificity in cross-validation and 80%/75% in testing. Blood samples also contained most of the expanded thyroid clonotypes (frequency above 0.001), which suggests that blood repertoires may reflect thyroid immune responses. No statistical method was used to fix the sample size in advance, and group allocation was not hidden from the investigators. In validation, progression to ophthalmopathy was predicted by the model with 55% to 71% sensitivity and around 76% specificity, a median of roughly six months before onset.

Amplification of TCR beta CDR3 regions was carried out from RNA transcripts. For the first round of RT-PCR on the TCR CDR3, the HTBI primer set was used together with the Qiagen OneStep RT-PCR kit. Libraries were constructed in a second round of multiplex PCR, after which size selection and purification were performed. The libraries were sequenced on an Illumina HiSeq2000 using paired-end 100 bp reads. As for the original processing: SOAPnuke was used to process the raw data, removing reads that contained adapters or uncalled bases, had a mean Phred below 15, or lacked an exact match to the constant primer or identifier. COPE v1.2.5 was used to merge the high-quality paired reads, and each unique nucleotide sequence was defined as a clonotype. Clonotypes were aligned to IMGT TRBV, TRBD and TRBJ reference segments using MiTCR v1.1. The analysis included only V-J combinations with a frequency above 0.0001, which together covered around 99% of the repertoires. The TCS score was defined as F50 (clonal expansion) divided by E x V (chaos), with BLOSUM62-based TCRdist calculated between CDR3 peptides within each V-J. Welch's t-statistics and random forest reduced around 520 V-J features to 10 to 15, which were used in a naive Bayes classifier (R e1071). TCRdb reworked the public reads: Q25 trimming with fastp, MiXCR clone assembly, productive beta chains retained. Entries are consolidated by CDR3 protein sequence, retaining the most common genes and DNA. Clone size and V and J calls follow TCRdb, not the original study. The sample table records about 710,000 distinct CDR3 sequences; about a sixth of these occur just once. The ten largest clones capture 8.4% of the sample.

Graves' hyperthyroidism was defined as stable when no progression to ophthalmopathy occurred over 18 months of follow-up. Hyperthyroidism patients were aged 18 to 65 years and newly diagnosed, with disease duration of less than 2 months. Patients with uncontrolled infections, other autoimmune diseases, pregnancy or lactation were excluded. Clinical symptoms, serum thyroxine and TRAb, thyroid ultrasound, and orbital computed tomography formed the basis for the diagnoses. Ficoll-Paque density gradient centrifugation was used to isolate PBMCs from about 10 ml of fresh peripheral blood. Total RNA was extracted using Trizol reagent, and RNA quality was assessed on an Agilent 2100 Bioanalyzer.

The chain employs TRBV7-8 and TRBJ2-3, with a weak D call of TRBD1 (5 bases match). Material for sequencing was blood. The TCR sequence derives from a man aged 18 to 29 with Graves' hyperthyroidism. The DNA sequence is as follows: TGTGCCAGCAACCCCCCCCTTAGTCGCCAGGGGCAGTATTTT. Translated, this gives CASNPPLSRQGQYF.